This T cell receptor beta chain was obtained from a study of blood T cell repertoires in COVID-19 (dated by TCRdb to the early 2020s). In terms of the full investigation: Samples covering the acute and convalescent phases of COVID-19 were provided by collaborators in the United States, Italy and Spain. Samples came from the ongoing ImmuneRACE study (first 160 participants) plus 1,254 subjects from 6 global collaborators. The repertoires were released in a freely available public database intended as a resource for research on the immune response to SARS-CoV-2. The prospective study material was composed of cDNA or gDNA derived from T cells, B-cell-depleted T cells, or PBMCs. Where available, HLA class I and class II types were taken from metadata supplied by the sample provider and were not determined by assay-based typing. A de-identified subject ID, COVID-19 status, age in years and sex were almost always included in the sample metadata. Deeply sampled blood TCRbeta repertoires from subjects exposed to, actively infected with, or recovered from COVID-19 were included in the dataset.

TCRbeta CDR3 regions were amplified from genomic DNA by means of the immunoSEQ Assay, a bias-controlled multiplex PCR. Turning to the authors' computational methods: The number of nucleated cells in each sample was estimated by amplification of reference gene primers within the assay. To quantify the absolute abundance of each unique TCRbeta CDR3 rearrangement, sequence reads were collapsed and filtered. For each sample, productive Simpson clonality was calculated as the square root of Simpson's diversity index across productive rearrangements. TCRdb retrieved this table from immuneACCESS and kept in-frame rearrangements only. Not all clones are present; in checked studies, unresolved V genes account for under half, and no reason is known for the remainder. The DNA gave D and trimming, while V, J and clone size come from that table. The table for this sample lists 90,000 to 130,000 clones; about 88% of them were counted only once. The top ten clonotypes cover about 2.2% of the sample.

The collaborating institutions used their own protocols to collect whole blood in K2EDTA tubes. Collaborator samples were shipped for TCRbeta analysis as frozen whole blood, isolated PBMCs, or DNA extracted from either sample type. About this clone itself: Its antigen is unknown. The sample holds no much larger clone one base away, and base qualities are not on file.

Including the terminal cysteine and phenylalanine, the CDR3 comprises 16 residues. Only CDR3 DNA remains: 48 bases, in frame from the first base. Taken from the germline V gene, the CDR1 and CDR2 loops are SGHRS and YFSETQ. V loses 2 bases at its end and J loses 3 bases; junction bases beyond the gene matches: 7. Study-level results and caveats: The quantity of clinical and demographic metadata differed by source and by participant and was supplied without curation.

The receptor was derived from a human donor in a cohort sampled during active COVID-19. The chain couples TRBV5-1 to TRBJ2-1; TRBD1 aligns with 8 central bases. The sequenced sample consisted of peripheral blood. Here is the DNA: TGCGCCAGCAGCTTCCATACAGGGGGAAGCTACAATGAGCAGTTCTTC. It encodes CASSFHTGGSYNEQFF.